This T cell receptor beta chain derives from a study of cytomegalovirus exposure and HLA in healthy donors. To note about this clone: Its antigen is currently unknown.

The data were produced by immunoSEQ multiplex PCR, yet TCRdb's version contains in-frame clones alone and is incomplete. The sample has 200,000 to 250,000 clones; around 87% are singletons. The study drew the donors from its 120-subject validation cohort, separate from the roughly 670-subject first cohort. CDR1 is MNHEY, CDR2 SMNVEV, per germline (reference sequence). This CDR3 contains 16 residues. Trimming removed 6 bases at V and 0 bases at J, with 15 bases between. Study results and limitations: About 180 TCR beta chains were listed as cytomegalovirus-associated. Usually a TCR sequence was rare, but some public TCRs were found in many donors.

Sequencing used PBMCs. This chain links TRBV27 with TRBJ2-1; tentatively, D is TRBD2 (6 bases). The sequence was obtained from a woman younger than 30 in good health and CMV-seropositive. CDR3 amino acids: CASSSTSSNSYNEQFF. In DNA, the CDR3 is TGTGCCAGCAGCTCTACTAGCTCCAACTCCTACAATGAGCAGTTCTTC.